Listed here are 3 T cell receptor beta chains from one sample, sequenced in a study of cytomegalovirus exposure and HLA in healthy donors. This PCR relied on a set of 60 Vbeta primers and 13 Jbeta primers. Profiling relied on immunoSEQ multiplex PCR, and the TCRdb table lists in-frame clones only, not all of them. Here the sample spans about 130,000 clones, more than 15% being singletons. Sequencing used PBMCs. These receptors were collected from a female donor in good health and CMV-seropositive.

V gene TRBV6-5 combines with J gene TRBJ1-5, with unresolved D. The CDR3 has 15 residues. Between the trimmed V and J ends, which lost 2 bases and 1 base, there was a span of 9 bases. Germline V gene sequence: CDR1 MNHEY, CDR2 SVGAGI. The CDR3 sequence is CASSYGTGSNQPQHF. CDR3 bases: TGTGCCAGCAGTTACGGTACGGGGAGCAATCAGCCCCAGCATTTT.

This clone was recorded a few times. The rearrangement joins TRBV6-5 to TRBJ1-1; D not resolved. CDR3 size: 12 residues. With 2 bases removed from V and 9 bases from J, the gap between germline ends came to 10 bases. Germline V gene sequence: CDR1 MNHEY, CDR2 SVGAGI. Written as DNA, the CDR3 is TGTGCCAGCAGTTACGGCGGAGTTAAAGCTTTCTTT. Translation gives CASSYGGVKAFF.

This clone has more than one count but fewer than ten. The V call is TRBV6-1, the J call TRBJ1-2; 7 bases line up with TRBD1. This CDR3 spans 17 amino acids. J was trimmed by 2 bases and V by 3 bases; bases with no gene match: 12. Germline V gene lookup returns CDR1 MNHNS and CDR2 SASEGT. The CDR3 here is CASSDDRAGMWNYGYTF. CDR3 DNA sequence: TGTGCCAGCAGTGACGACAGGGCCGGGATGTGGAACTATGGCTACACCTTC.